Listed below are T cell receptor beta chains from one sample, sequenced in a study of blood T cell repertoires in COVID-19. Sequencing used immunoSEQ multiplex PCR; TCRdb keeps in-frame clones, though not all of them. Of 150,000 to 200,000 clones in the sample, approximately 87% were seen once. Sequenced sample: peripheral blood. The receptor source for this set is a woman aged 18-29 years who had recovered from COVID-19. The CDR3 runs from the conserved cysteine through the conserved F or W. A D gene is named only where the DNA matches it firmly. The listing skips clone size in some rows; elsewhere it reads once, few, many or a size class.

TGTGCCAGTAGTATTGGAGGCTATCAGCCCCAGCATTTT CASSIGGYQPQHF TRBV19 - 13 TRBJ1-5 -
TGCGCCAGCAGCCAAGATCTCGGGGGGAGAGGCTATGGCTACACCTTC CASSQDLGGRGYGYTF TRBV4-1 - 16 TRBJ1-2 -
TGTGCCAGCTCACCGACACTAGCAGACACAGATACGCAGTATTTT CASSPTLADTDTQYF TRBV18 - 15 TRBJ2-3 -
TGTGCCAGCAGCCAAGAGTGGGGTAGCGGGAGGGCCCGGGCACCTCGTAATGAGCAGTTCTTC CASSQEWGSGRARAPRNEQFF TRBV3-1/TRBV3-2 TRBD2 21 TRBJ2-1 -
TGTGCCAGTAGTAGGGACAGACAAGAGACCCAGTACTTC CASSRDRQETQYF TRBV19 TRBD1 13 TRBJ2-5 -
TGTGCCAGCAGTGATACAGTTAGCTCCTATAATTCACCCCTCCACTTT CASSDTVSSYNSPLHF TRBV2 - 16 TRBJ1-6 -
TGTGCCAGCACCTCGCAGATGGGCTATTCACCCCTCCACTTT CASTSQMGYSPLHF TRBV6-6 - 14 TRBJ1-6 -
TGTGCCAGCAGCCAAGATCTGGAGACAGGGAGCTCCTATAATTCACCCCTCCACTTT CASSQDLETGSSYNSPLHF TRBV14 TRBD1 19 TRBJ1-6 once
TGTGCCAGCAGCCAAAGGGACAGGGGGCCTTACGAGCAGTACTTC CASSQRDRGPYEQYF TRBV5-4 TRBD1 15 TRBJ2-7 -
TGTGCCAGCAGCCAAGCTTTTTACACTGAAGCTTTCTTT CASSQAFYTEAFF TRBV3-1/TRBV3-2 - 13 TRBJ1-1 few
TGTGCCACCAGATACGGGACAGGGTCTGAAAAACTGTTTTTT CATRYGTGSEKLFF TRBV15 TRBD1 14 TRBJ1-4 -
TGTGCCAGCGCCCTGGGTGAGGGCACTGAAGCTTTCTTT CASALGEGTEAFF TRBV2 - 13 TRBJ1-1 -
TGTGCCAACCGAGCGTCAGGGCTAGGCTACGAGCAGTACTTC CANRASGLGYEQYF TRBV2 - 14 TRBJ2-7 -
TGTGCCACCCGGAGCGTGGGGGCTAGTAGCTACACCTTC CATRSVGASSYTF TRBV24-1 - 13 TRBJ1-2 -
TGTGCCAGCAGTTATGTGGGGGCGGTGGATAATTCACCCCTCCACTTT CASSYVGAVDNSPLHF TRBV6-5 - 16 TRBJ1-6 -
TGTGCCAGCAGCTACAGATTTTCGCCTAATGAAAAACTGTTTTTT CASSYRFSPNEKLFF TRBV7-3 - 15 TRBJ1-4 -
TGTGCCAGCAGCCTGCAAGACCAGGGGACTACAAAGTTCTTC CASSLQDQGTTKFF TRBV3-1/TRBV3-2 - 14 TRBJ2-1 few
TGTGCCATCAGGGGGGGACTAGCGGTGAGCTCCTACAATGAGCAGTTCTTC CAIRGGLAVSSYNEQFF TRBV10-3 TRBD2 17 TRBJ2-1 few
TGTGCCAGCAGCGCACGCAGAATTGCAACTAATGAAAAACTGTTTTTT CASSARRIATNEKLFF TRBV14 - 16 TRBJ1-4 -
TGCGCCAGCAGCTTGGGTCGAGGGCTCTCCTACAATGAGCAGTTCTTC CASSLGRGLSYNEQFF TRBV5-1 - 16 TRBJ2-1 -
TGCGCCAGCAGCTTGGGGGGAGATCCTAATGAAAAACTGTTTTTT CASSLGGDPNEKLFF TRBV5-1 - 15 TRBJ1-4 -
TGTGCCGCCAGCCCCGGGACACGATGGGACGAGCAGTACTTC CAASPGTRWDEQYF TRBV10-3 - 14 TRBJ2-7 once
TGTGCCATCAGTGATCAGGGTCAGAGCACAGATACGCAGTATTTT CAISDQGQSTDTQYF TRBV10-3 - 15 TRBJ2-3 -
TGTGCCATCCAAGGGACTTCTGCTACGCAGTATTTT CAIQGTSATQYF TRBV10-3 - 12 TRBJ2-3 -
TGTGCCAGTAGTATGCCCGGGACAGGGGGCTTCCAGCCCCAGCATTTT CASSMPGTGGFQPQHF TRBV19 TRBD1 16 TRBJ1-5 -
TGTGCCAGCAGCCTTCAGGGACAGCCCAGTGAGCAGTTCTTC CASSLQGQPSEQFF TRBV2 TRBD1 14 TRBJ2-1 -
TGCGCCAGCAGCTCGACTAAAAAAGAGACCCAGTACTTC CASSSTKKETQYF TRBV5-1 - 13 TRBJ2-5 -
TGTGCCAGTATGGGACTCCGGACAGGACCCTCTGAAAAACTGTTTTTT CASMGLRTGPSEKLFF TRBV19 TRBD1 16 TRBJ1-4 -
TGTGCCAGCAGTCCCTCCGGGACAGGGTGGGGGGATGAGCAGTTCTTC CASSPSGTGWGDEQFF TRBV7-9 TRBD1 16 TRBJ2-1 -
TGTGCCACCAGTGATTTTCGGGTTGGCTACACCTTC CATSDFRVGYTF TRBV24-1 - 12 TRBJ1-2 -
TGTGCCAGCAGCTTAGGTAGCGGACCCCAAGAGACCCAGTACTTC CASSLGSGPQETQYF TRBV7-2 - 15 TRBJ2-5 -
TGTGCCACCAGCAGAGGAGCGGGGGGATACAATGAGCAGTTCTTC CATSRGAGGYNEQFF TRBV15 TRBD2 15 TRBJ2-1 few
TGTGCCAGCAGCCGTCGGGGTAGCTCCGGCTACGAGCAGTACTTC CASSRRGSSGYEQYF TRBV3-1/TRBV3-2 - 15 TRBJ2-7 -
TGTGCCAGCAGCGTTTTCGGTCAGGGCGGAGAAAAACTGTTTTTT CASSVFGQGGEKLFF TRBV9 - 15 TRBJ1-4 -
TGTGCCAGTAGACACGCGGCGCACGCTAACTATGGCTACACCTTC CASRHAAHANYGYTF TRBV19 - 15 TRBJ1-2 -
TGTGCCAGCAGCCTAGCGGGAGAGGGCACCGGGGAGCTGTTTTTT CASSLAGEGTGELFF TRBV2 TRBD2 15 TRBJ2-2 -
TGTGCCAGCAGCCAAGATAGGGGAACCGGGGAGCTGTTTTTT CASSQDRGTGELFF TRBV4-2 - 14 TRBJ2-2 once
TGTGCCAGCAGCTTATCCAGTAACACTGAAGCTTTCTTT CASSLSSNTEAFF TRBV7-9 - 13 TRBJ1-1 -
TGTGCCACCAGCAGAGACAGGGTACCCTACGAGCAGTACTTC CATSRDRVPYEQYF TRBV15 - 14 TRBJ2-7 -
TGTGCCAGTAGCGGGACAGGAGATACCGGGGAGCTGTTTTTT CASSGTGDTGELFF TRBV19 TRBD1 14 TRBJ2-2 once
TGTGCCAGTAGTATTCCGGGCGGGGGGGCCATAGATACGCAGTATTTT CASSIPGGGAIDTQYF TRBV19 TRBD2 16 TRBJ2-3 -
TGTGCCAGCAGCCAAGAGCAAGGACTAGGGCGTTACGAGCAGTACTTC CASSQEQGLGRYEQYF TRBV3-1/TRBV3-2 TRBD2 16 TRBJ2-7 -
TGTGCCAGCAGCCAAAATCCGGGACTCTTGACAGATACGCAGTATTTT CASSQNPGLLTDTQYF TRBV3-1/TRBV3-2 - 16 TRBJ2-3 once
TGTGCCAGCAGCAAGACTGGATCCCAAGAGACCCAGTACTTC CASSKTGSQETQYF TRBV2 - 14 TRBJ2-5 -
TGTGCCAGTGGACCAACAGGGAACAATCAGCCCCAGCATTTT CASGPTGNNQPQHF TRBV19 - 14 TRBJ1-5 once